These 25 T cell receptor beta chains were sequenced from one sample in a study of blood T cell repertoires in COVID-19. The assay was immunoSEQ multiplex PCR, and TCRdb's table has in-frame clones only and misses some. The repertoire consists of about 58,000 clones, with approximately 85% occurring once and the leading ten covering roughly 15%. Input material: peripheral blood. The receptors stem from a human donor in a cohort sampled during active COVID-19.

The CDR3 DNA follows: TGTGCCAGTATCTCCGAGGGAAACACCATATATTTT. This translates into CASISEGNTIYF. This sequence joins TRBV19 and TRBJ1-3; D gene ambiguous. V lost 7 bases to trimming and J lost 4 bases, with 8 bases between them. The CDR3 totals 12 residues. Germline lookup yields CDR1 LNHDA and CDR2 SQIVND (reference sequence).

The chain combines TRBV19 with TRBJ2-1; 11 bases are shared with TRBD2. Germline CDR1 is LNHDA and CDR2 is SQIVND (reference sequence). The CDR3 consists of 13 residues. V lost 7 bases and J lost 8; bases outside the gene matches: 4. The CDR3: CASTRTSGHEQFF. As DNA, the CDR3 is TGTGCCAGTACCCGGACTAGCGGGCATGAGCAGTTCTTC. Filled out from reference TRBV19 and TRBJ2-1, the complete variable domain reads DGGITQSPKYLFRKEGQNVTLSCEQNLNHDAMYWYRQDPGQGLRLIYYSQIVNDFQKGDIAEGYSVSREKKESFPLTVTSAQKNPTAFYLCASTRTSGHEQFFGPGTRLTVL.

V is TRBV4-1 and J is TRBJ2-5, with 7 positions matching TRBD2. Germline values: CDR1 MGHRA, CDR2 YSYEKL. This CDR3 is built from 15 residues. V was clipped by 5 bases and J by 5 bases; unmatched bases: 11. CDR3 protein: CASSNSQSGVETQYF. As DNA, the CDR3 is TGCGCCAGCAGCAATAGCCAGAGCGGGGTCGAGACCCAGTACTTC.

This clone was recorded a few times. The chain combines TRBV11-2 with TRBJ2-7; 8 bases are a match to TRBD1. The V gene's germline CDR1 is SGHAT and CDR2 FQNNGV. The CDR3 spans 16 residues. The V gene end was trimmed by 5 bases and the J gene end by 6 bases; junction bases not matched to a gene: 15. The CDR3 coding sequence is TGTGCCAGCAGCGTCCAGGACAGGGTTAAAGGAGGCGAGCAGTACTTC. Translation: CASSVQDRVKGGEQYF. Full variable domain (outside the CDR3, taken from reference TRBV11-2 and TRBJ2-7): EAGVAQSPRYKIIEKRQSVAFWCNPISGHATLYWYQQILGQGPKLLIQFQNNGVVDDSQLPKDRFSAERLKGVDSTLKIQPAKLEDSAVYLCASSVQDRVKGGEQYFGPGTRLTVT.

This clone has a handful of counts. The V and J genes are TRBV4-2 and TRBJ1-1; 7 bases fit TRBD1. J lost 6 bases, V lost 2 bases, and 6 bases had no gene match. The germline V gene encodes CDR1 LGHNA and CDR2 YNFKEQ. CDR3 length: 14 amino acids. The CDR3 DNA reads TGTGCCAGCAGCCAAAAATCCGACAGGGCTGAAGCTTTCTTT. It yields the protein CASSQKSDRAEAFF.

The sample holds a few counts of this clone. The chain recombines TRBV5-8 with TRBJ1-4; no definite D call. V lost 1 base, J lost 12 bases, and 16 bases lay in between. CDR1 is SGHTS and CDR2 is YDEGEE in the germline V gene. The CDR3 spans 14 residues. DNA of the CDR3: TGTGCCAGCAGCTTGCGGTTAAAAGCCGGGGAACTGTTTTTT. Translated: CASSLRLKAGELFF.

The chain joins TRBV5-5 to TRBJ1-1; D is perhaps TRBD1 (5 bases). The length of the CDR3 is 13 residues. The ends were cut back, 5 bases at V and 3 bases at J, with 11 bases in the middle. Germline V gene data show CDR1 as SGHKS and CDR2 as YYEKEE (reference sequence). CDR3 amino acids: CASSSQADTEAFF. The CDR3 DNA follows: TGTGCCAGCAGTTCACAGGCGGACACTGAAGCTTTCTTT.

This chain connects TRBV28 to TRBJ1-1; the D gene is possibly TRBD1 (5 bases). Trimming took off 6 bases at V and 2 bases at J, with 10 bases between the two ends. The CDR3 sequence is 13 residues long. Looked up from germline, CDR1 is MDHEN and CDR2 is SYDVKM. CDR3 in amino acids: CASRRDSNTEAFF. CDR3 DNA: TGTGCCAGCAGGCGAGACAGTAACACTGAAGCTTTCTTT.

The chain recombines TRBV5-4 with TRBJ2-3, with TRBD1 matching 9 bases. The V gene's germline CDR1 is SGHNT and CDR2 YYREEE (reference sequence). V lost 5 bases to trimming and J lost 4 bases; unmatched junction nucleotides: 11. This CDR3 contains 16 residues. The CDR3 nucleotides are TGTGCCAGCAGAACACCGGGACAGGGAGGGGCAGATACGCAGTATTTT. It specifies CASRTPGQGGADTQYF.

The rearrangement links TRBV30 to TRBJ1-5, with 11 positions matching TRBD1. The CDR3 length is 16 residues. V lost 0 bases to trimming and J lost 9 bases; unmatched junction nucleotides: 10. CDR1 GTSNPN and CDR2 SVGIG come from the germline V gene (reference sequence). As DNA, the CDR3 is TGTGCCTGGAGTGTCTCTGGGACAGGGGGTCACCTGCCCCAGCATTTT. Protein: CAWSVSGTGGHLPQHF.

The CDR3 DNA follows: TGTGCCAGCAGTGGGGGGGGGCTAAATCAGCCCCAGCATTTT. As protein: CASSGGGLNQPQHF. The rearrangement uses TRBV2 and TRBJ1-5; TRBD1 might be the D (6 bases). The V end was cut by 4 bases, the J end by 4 bases, with 11 bases between. The CDR3 covers 14 residues. Germline lookup yields CDR1 SNHLY and CDR2 FYNNEI.

The DNA of the CDR3 is TGCGCCAGCAGCCTGGCGGGACAGGCCTATGGCTACACCTTC. Its translation: CASSLAGQAYGYTF. The V call is TRBV5-1, the J call TRBJ1-2; 8 nucleotides line up with TRBD1. The CDR3 has 14 amino acids. Trimming cost V 4 bases and J 4 bases; bases outside gene matches: 6. CDR1 SGHRS and CDR2 YFSETQ come from the germline V gene.

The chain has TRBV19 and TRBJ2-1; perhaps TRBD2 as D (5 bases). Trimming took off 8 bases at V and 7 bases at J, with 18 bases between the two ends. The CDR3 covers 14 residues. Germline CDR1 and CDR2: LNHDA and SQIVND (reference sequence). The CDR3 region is CASLQHGDGNEQFF. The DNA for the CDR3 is TGTGCCAGTCTGCAGCACGGGGATGGAAATGAGCAGTTCTTC.

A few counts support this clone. The CDR3 DNA follows: TGTGCCAGCTCACCCCGACAGGACAATCAGCCCCAGCATTTT. Its translation is CASSPRQDNQPQHF. The rearrangement joins TRBV18 to TRBJ1-5, with D possibly TRBD1 on 6 matching bases. The length of the CDR3 is 14 residues. Germline values: CDR1 KGHSH, CDR2 LQKENI. Trimming took 3 bases from V and 3 from J, leaving 9 bases between them. Variable domain in full (rest from reference TRBV18 and TRBJ1-5): NAGVMQNPRHLVRRRGQEARLRCSPMKGHSHVYWYRQLPEEGLKFMVYLQKENIIDESGMPKERFSAEFPKEGPSILRIQQVVRGDSAAYFCASSPRQDNQPQHFGDGTRLSIL.

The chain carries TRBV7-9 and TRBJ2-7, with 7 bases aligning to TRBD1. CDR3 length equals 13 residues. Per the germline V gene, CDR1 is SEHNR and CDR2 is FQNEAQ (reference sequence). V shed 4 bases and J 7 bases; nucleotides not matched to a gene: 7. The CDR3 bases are TGTGCCAGCAGCTCCGACAGGGTTAAAGAGCAGTACTTC. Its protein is CASSSDRVKEQYF.

In DNA form, the CDR3 reads TGTGCCAGCAATGGACAGCTCAATCAGCCCCAGCATTTT. It translates to CASNGQLNQPQHF. J is TRBJ1-5 and V is TRBV6-5, with D possibly TRBD1 on 6 matching bases. V was trimmed by 7 bases and J by 3 bases, leaving 10 bases between them. This CDR3 has 13 residues. Germline CDR1 and CDR2: MNHEY and SVGAGI.

CDR3: CASKGVGGYVTDTQYF. DNA of the CDR3: TGTGCCAGCAAAGGGGTCGGGGGTTATGTAACAGATACGCAGTATTTT. The chain uses TRBV27 and TRBJ2-3, with D maybe TRBD2 (6 bases). Germline assignment: CDR1 MNHEY and CDR2 SMNVEV (reference sequence). V was clipped by 7 bases and J by 3 bases, with 20 bases between them. The CDR3 is 16 residues long.

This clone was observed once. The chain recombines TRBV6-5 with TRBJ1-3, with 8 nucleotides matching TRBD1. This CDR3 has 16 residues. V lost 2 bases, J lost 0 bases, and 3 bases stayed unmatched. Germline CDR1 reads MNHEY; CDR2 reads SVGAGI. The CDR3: CASSYADRGSGNTIYF. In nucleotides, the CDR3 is TGTGCCAGCAGTTACGCCGACAGGGGCTCTGGAAACACCATATATTTT.

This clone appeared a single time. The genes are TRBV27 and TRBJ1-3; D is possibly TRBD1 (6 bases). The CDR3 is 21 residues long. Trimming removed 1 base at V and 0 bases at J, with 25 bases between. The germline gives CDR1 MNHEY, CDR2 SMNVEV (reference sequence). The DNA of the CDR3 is TGTGCCAGCAGTTTATTGGAAGGAGGGGGGGTCCGGCTGAGCTCTGGAAACACCATATATTTT. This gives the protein CASSLLEGGGVRLSSGNTIYF.

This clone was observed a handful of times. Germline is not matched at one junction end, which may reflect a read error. The CDR3 nucleotides read TGTGCCAGCAGCGTAGGGCAGAACCCTGAAGCTTTCTTT. Residues: CASSVGQNPEAFF. The chain uses TRBV9 and TRBJ1-1; D is undetermined. The CDR3 length is 13 residues. CDR1 SGDLS and CDR2 YYNGEE come from the germline V gene.

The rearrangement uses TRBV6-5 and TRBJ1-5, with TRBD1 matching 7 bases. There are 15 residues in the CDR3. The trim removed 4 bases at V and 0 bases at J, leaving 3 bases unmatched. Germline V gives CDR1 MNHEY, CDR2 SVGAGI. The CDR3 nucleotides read TGTGCCAGCAGTTCTAAGGGGGCTAGCAATCAGCCCCAGCATTTT. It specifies CASSSKGASNQPQHF.

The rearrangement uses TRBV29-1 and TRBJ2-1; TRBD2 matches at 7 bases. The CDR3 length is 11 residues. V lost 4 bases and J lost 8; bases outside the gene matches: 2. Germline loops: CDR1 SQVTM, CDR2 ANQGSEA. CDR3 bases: TGCAGCGTTGCCGGGGGGTATGAGCAGTTCTTC. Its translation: CSVAGGYEQFF.

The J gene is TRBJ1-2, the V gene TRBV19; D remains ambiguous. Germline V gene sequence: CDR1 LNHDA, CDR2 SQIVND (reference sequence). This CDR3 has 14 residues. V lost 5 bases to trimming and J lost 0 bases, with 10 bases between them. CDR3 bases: TGTGCCAGTAGTCCGTCTGACACTAACTATGGCTACACCTTC. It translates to CASSPSDTNYGYTF.

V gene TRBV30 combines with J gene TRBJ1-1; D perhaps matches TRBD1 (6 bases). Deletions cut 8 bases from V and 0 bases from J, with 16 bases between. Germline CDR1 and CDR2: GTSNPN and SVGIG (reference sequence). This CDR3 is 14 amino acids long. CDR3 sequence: CAHGVTGVNTEAFF. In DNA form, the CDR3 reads TGTGCCCACGGGGTGACAGGAGTGAACACTGAAGCTTTCTTT. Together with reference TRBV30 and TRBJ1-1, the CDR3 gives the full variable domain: SQTIHQWPATLVQPVGSPLSLECTVEGTSNPNLYWYRQAAGRGLQLLFYSVGIGQISSEVPQNLSASRPQDRQFILSSKKLLLSDSGFYLCAHGVTGVNTEAFFGQGTRLTVV.

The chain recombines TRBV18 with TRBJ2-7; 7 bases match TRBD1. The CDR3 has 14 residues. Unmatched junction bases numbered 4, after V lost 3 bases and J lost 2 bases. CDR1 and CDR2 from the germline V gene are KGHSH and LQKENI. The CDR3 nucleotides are TGTGCCAGCTCACCCGGACAGGCCCCCTACGAGCAGTACTTC. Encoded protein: CASSPGQAPYEQYF.